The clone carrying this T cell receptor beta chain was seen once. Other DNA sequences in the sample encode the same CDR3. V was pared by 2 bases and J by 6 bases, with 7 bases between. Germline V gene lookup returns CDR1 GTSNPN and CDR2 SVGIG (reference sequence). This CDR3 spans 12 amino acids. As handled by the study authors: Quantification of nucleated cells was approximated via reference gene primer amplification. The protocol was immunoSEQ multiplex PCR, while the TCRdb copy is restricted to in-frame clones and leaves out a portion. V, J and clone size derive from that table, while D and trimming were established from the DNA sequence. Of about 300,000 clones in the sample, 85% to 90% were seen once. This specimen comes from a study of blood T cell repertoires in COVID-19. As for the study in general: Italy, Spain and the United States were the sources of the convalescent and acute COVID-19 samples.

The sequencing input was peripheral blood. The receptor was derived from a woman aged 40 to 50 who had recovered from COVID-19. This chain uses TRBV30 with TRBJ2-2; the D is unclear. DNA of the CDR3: TGTGCCTGGAGTCGCACGGCCGGGGAGCTGTTTTTT. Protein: CAWSRTAGELFF.